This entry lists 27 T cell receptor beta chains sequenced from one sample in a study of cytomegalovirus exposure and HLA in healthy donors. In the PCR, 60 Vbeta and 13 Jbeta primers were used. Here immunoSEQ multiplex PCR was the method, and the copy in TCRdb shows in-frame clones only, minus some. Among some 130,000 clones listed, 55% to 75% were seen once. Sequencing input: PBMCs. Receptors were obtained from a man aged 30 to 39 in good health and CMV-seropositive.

The CDR3 loop is CASSLSTGDTEAFF. CDR3 in DNA: TGCGCCAGCAGCTTGAGCACAGGGGACACTGAAGCTTTCTTT. V usage is TRBV5-1 and J usage is TRBJ1-1; TRBD1 matches at 7 bases. Germline CDR1 and CDR2: SGHRS and YFSETQ. The junction had 3 bases not matched to a gene; V was cut back by 1 base and J by 3 bases. This CDR3 is 14 amino acids long.

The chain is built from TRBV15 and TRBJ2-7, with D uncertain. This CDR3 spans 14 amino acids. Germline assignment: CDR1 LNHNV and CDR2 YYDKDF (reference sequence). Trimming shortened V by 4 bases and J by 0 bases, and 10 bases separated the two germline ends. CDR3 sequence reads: CATSTTPSSYEQYF. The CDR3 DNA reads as TGTGCCACCAGCACTACCCCATCCTCCTACGAGCAGTACTTC.

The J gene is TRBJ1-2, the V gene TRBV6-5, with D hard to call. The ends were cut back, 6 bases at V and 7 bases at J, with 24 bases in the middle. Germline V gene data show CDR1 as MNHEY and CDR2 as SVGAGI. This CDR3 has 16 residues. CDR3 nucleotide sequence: TGTGCCAGCAGCTACGGGCCGCCCGAAACTCAATTTGGCTACACCTTC. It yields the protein CASSYGPPETQFGYTF.

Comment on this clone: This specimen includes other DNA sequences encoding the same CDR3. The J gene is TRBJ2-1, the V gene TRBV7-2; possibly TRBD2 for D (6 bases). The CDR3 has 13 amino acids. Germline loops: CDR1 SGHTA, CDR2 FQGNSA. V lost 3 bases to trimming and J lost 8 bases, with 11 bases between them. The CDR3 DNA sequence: TGTGCCAGCAGCTTCTGGGGAGGCCATGAGCAGTTCTTC. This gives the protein CASSFWGGHEQFF.

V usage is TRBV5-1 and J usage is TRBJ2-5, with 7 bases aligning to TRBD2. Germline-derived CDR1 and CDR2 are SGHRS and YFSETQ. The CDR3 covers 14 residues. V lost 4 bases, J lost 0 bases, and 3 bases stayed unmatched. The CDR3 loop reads CASSRGLDQETQYF. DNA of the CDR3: TGCGCCAGCAGCCGCGGACTAGACCAAGAGACCCAGTACTTC.

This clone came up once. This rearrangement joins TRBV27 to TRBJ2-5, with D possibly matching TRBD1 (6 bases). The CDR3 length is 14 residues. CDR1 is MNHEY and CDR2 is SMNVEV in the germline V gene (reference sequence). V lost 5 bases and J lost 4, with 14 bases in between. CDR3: CASSLTEGGETQYF. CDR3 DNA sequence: TGTGCCAGCAGTCTGACAGAAGGGGGAGAGACCCAGTACTTC.

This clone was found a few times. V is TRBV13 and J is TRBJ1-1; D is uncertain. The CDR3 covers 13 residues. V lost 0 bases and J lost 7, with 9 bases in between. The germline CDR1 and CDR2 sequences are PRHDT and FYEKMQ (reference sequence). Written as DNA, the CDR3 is TGTGCCAGCAGCTTAGGATTCTCCCGTGAAGCTTTCTTT. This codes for CASSLGFSREAFF.

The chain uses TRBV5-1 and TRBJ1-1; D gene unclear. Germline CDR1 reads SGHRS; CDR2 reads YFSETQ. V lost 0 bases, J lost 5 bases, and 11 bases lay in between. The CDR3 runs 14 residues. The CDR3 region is CASSLGLGGTEAFF. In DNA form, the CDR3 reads TGCGCCAGCAGCTTGGGACTCGGTGGGACTGAAGCTTTCTTT.

CDR3 coding DNA: TGTGCCAGCAGCTTAAGTTTCCAGGTGGGCGAGCAGTACTTC. Its translation: CASSLSFQVGEQYF. The J gene is TRBJ2-7, the V gene TRBV7-8; the D is unclear. The CDR3 totals 14 residues. Germline V gives CDR1 SGHVS, CDR2 FQNEAQ. V was cut by 2 bases and J by 6 bases, with 14 bases left in between.

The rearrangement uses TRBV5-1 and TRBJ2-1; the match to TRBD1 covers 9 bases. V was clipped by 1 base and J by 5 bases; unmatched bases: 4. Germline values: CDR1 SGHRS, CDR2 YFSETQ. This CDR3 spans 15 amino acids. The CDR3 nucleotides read TGCGCCAGCAGCTTGATAAGGACAGGGGACAATGAGCAGTTCTTC. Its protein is CASSLIRTGDNEQFF.

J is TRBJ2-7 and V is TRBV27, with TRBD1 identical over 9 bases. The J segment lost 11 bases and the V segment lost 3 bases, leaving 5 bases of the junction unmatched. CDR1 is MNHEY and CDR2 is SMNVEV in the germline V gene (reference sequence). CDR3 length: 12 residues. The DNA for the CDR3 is TGTGCCAGCAGTTTCTCACAGGGGGCTAAGTACTTC. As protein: CASSFSQGAKYF.

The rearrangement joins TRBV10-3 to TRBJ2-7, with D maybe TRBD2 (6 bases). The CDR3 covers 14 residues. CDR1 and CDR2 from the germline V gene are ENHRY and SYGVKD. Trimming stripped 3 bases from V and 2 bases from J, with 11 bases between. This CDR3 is CAISDGGGTYEQYF. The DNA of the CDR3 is TGTGCCATCAGTGACGGGGGAGGCACCTACGAGCAGTACTTC.

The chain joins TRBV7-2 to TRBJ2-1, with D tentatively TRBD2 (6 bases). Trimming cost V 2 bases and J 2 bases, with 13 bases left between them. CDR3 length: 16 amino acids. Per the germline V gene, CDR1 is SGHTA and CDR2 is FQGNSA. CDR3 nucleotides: TGTGCCAGCAGCTTATTGCGGGACCCGACCTACAATGAGCAGTTCTTC. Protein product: CASSLLRDPTYNEQFF.

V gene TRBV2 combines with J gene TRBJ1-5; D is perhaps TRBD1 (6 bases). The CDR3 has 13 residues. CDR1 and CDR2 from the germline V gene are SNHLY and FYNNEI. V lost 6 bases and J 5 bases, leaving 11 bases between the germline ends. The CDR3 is CASRDRPYQPQHF. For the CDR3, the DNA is TGTGCCAGCAGGGACAGACCATATCAGCCCCAGCATTTT.

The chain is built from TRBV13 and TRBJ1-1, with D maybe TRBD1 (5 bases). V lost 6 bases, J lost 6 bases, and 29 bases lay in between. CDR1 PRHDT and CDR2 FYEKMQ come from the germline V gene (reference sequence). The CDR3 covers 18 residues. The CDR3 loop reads CASSQAGWGVGLDAEAFF. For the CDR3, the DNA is TGTGCCAGCAGTCAGGCAGGGTGGGGTGTAGGATTAGACGCTGAAGCTTTCTTT.

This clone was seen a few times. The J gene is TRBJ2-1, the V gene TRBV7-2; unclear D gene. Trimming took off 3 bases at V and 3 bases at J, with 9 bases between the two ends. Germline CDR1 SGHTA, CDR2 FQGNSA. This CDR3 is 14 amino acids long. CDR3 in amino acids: CASSFYQDYNEQFF. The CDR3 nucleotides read TGTGCCAGCAGCTTTTATCAGGACTACAATGAGCAGTTCTTC.

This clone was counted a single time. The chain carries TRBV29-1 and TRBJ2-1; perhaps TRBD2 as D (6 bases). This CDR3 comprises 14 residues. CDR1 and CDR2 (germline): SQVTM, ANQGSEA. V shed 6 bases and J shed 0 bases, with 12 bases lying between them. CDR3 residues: CSVRDSSSYNEQFF. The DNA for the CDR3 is TGCAGCGTGAGGGACTCAAGCTCCTACAATGAGCAGTTCTTC.

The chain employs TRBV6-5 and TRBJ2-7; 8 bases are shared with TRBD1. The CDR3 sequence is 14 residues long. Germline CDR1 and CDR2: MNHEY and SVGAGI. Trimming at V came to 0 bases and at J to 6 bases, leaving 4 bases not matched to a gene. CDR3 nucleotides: TGTGCCAGCAGTTACTCGACAGGGGCAGTCGAGCAGTACTTC. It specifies CASSYSTGAVEQYF.

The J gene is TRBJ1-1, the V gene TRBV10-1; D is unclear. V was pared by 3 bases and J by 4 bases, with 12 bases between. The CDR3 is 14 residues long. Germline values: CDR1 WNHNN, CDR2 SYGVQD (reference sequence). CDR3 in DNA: TGCGCCAGCAGTGAAACGAGTGGCGGCACTGAAGCTTTCTTT. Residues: CASSETSGGTEAFF.

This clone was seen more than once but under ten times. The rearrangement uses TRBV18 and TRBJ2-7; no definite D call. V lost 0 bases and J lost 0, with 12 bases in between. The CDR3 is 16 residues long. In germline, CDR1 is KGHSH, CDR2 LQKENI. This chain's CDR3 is CASSPPRGGNSYEQYF. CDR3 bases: TGTGCCAGCTCACCACCGAGAGGCGGTAACTCCTACGAGCAGTACTTC.

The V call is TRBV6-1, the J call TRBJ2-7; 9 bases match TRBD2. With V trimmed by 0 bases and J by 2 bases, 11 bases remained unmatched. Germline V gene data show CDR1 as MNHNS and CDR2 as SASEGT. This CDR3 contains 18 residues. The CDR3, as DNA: TGTGCCAGCAGTGAAGCGCGTGGGCTAGCGGGAATAGCCTACGAGCAGTACTTC. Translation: CASSEARGLAGIAYEQYF.

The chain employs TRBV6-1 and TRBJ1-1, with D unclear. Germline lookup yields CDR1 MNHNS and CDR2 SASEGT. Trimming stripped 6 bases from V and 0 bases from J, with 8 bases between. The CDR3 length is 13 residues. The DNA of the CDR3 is TGTGCCAGCAGAAAACAGCTGAACACTGAAGCTTTCTTT. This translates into CASRKQLNTEAFF.

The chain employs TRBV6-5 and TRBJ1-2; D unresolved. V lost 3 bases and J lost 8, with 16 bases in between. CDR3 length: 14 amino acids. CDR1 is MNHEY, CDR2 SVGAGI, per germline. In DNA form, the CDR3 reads TGTGCCAGCAGTTATGTGGCGACTCCCGGGGGCTACACCTTC. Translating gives CASSYVATPGGYTF.

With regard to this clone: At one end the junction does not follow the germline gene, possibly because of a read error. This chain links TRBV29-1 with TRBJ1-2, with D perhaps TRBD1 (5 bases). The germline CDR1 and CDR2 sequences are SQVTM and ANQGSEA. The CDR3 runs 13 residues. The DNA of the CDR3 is TGCAGCGTTGTTTTTCTCCCCGGACATCAGGGCGACTTC. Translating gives CSVVFLPGHQGDF.

CDR3 region: CASSPFRREDTEAFF. The CDR3, as DNA: TGTGCCAGCAGTCCTTTCAGAAGGGAGGACACTGAAGCTTTCTTT. The chain uses TRBV28 and TRBJ1-1; D unresolved. V was pared by 5 bases and J by 3 bases, with 16 bases between. This CDR3 contains 15 residues. Germline V CDR1 and CDR2: MDHEN, SYDVKM.

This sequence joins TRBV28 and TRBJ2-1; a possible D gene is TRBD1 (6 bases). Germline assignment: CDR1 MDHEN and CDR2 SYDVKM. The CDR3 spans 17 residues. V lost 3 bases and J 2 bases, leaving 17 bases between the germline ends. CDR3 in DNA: TGTGCCAGCAGTTTTCCCTCCGGGACACCAACCTACAATGAGCAGTTCTTC. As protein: CASSFPSGTPTYNEQFF.

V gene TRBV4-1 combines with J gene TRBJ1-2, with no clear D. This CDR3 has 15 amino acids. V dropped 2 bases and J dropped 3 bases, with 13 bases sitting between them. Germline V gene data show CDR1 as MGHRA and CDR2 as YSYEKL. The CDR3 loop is CASSQIAGYHYGYTF. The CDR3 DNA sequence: TGCGCCAGCAGCCAAATTGCAGGATACCACTATGGCTACACCTTC.